Following are 2 T cell receptor beta chains from one sample sequenced in a study of blood T cell repertoires in COVID-19. Assay: immunoSEQ multiplex PCR; the TCRdb copy retains only in-frame clones and omits some. The profile covers around 270,000 clones, with approximately 89% appearing a single time and around 3% taken by the ten largest. Sequenced material: PBMCs or T cells enriched from blood (not recorded which). Receptor source: a woman aged 40 to 55 who had been exposed to COVID-19.

The chain combines TRBV6-5 with TRBJ1-2, with 9 positions matching TRBD1. CDR1 and CDR2 (germline): MNHEY, SVGAGI. This CDR3 region has 12 residues. The junction had 0 bases not matched to a gene; V was cut back by 8 bases and J by 2 bases. CDR3 DNA: TGTGCCAGCGGGACAGGGAACTATGGCTACACCTTC. Translating gives CASGTGNYGYTF.

The J gene is TRBJ2-2, the V gene TRBV7-3, with D perhaps matching TRBD1 (6 bases). CDR1 is SGHTA and CDR2 is FQGTGA in the germline V gene. The V and J ends lost 4 bases and 5 bases respectively, with 11 bases between them. There are 14 residues in the CDR3. DNA for the CDR3: TGTGCCAGCAGCTCCTTACAGGGTACCGGGGAGCTGTTTTTT. This translates into CASSSLQGTGELFF.